The following is a T cell receptor (beta chain) sequence with its context. CDR1 is DFQATT and CDR2 is SNEGSKA in the germline V gene (reference sequence). CDR3 length: 13 residues. V was clipped by 3 bases and J by 6 bases, with 11 bases between them. Peripheral blood CD8+ and CD4+ T cells were profiled by TCR beta sequencing. TEMRA cells were FACS-enriched, while CD8+ and CD4+ T cells were negatively isolated. Random hexamers were used to reverse transcribe 0.5 to 1 ug of RNA. TCRdb itself ran the immunoSEQ multiplex PCR reads through MiXCR, one entry per CDR3 protein. The data contain around 300,000 distinct CDR3 sequences, 85% of them seen just once; the ten biggest clones take up around 0.2%. These data originate in a study of CD8 T cells in Susac syndrome.

The sample comprised CD8+ T cells from PBMCs. The chain links TRBV20-1 to TRBJ1-4; D is possibly TRBD1 (6 bases). This clonotype was sampled from a human donor with multiple sclerosis. CDR3 nucleotide sequence: TGCAGTGCTAGTGAGGGGGGCGATGAAAAACTGTTTTTT. Its protein is CSASEGGDEKLFF.